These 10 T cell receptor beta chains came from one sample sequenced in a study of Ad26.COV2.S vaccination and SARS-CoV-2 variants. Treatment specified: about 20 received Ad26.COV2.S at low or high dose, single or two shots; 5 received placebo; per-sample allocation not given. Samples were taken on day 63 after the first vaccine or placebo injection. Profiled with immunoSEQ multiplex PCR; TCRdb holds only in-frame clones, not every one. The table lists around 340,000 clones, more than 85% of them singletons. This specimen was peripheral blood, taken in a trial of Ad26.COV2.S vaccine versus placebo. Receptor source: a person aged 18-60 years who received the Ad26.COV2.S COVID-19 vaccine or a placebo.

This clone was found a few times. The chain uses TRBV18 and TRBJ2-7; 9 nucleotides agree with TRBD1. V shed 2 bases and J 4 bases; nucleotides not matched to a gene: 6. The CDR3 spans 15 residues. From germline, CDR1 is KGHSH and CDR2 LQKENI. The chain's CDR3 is CASSPGQGRIYEQYF. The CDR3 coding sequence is TGTGCCAGCTCACCAGGACAGGGGAGGATATACGAGCAGTACTTC.

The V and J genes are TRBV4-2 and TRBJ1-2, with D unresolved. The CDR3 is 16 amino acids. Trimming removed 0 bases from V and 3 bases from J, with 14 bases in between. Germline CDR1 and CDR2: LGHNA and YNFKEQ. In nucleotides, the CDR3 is TGTGCCAGCAGCCAAGATTTTAGGGCTCGGGACTATGGCTACACCTTC. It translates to CASSQDFRARDYGYTF.

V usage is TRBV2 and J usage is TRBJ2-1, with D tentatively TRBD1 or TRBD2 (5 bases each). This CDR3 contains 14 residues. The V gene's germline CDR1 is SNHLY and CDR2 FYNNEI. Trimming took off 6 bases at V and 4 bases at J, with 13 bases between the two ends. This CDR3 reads CASSPDEGYNEQFF. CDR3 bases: TGTGCCAGCAGCCCGGACGAGGGGTACAATGAGCAGTTCTTC.

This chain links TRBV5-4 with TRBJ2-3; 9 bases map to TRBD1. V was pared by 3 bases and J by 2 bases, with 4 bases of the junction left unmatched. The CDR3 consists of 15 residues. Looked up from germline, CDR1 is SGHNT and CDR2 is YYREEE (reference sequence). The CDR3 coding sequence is TGTGCCAGCAGCTCCCGGGACAGGGTCACAGATACGCAGTATTTT. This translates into CASSSRDRVTDTQYF.

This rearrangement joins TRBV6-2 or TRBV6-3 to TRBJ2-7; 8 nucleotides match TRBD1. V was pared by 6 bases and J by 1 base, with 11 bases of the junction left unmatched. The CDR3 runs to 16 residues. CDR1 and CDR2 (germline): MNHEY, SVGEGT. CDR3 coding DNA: TGTGCCAGCAGCGATCCCGGACAGGGCCTATCCTACGAGCAGTACTTC. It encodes CASSDPGQGLSYEQYF.

In DNA, the CDR3 is TGTGCCAGCAGCTTTCAGTACACCGGGGAGCTGTTTTTT. Translation gives CASSFQYTGELFF. The chain recombines TRBV5-8 with TRBJ2-2; D is unclear. V gave up 2 bases and J gave up 3 bases, with 5 bases separating them. CDR1 SGHTS and CDR2 YDEGEE come from the germline V gene. The CDR3 extends over 13 amino acids.

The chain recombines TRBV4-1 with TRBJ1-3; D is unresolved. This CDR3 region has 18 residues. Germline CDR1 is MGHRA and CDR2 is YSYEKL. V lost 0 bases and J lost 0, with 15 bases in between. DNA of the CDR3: TGCGCCAGCAGCCAAGATACCAGAACAGAGTCCTCTGGAAACACCATATATTTT. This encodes CASSQDTRTESSGNTIYF.

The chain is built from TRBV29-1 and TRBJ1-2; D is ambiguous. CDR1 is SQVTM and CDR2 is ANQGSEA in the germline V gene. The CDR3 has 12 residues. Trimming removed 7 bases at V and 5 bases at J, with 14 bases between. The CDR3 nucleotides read TGCAGCGCACTTACACCTTGGTATGGCTACACCTTC. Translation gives CSALTPWYGYTF.

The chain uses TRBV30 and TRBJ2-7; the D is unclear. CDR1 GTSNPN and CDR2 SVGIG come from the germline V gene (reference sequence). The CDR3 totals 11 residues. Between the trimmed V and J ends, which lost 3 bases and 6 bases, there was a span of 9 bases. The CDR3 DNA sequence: TGTGCCTGGAGCGCGGTAGTCGAGCAGTACTTC. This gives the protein CAWSAVVEQYF.

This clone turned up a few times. The CDR3 DNA reads as TGTGCCAGCAGTTACGGACTAGCGGGGGGTCACGGGGAGCTGTTTTTT. Protein sequence: CASSYGLAGGHGELFF. The chain uses TRBV9 and TRBJ2-2, with 14 nucleotides matching TRBD2. The length of the CDR3 is 16 residues. Looked up from germline, CDR1 is SGDLS and CDR2 is YYNGEE. The ends lost 5 bases at V and 7 bases at J; junction bases unmatched: 7.